This entry concerns a single TCR beta chain. Its cognate antigen is unknown. These data come from a study of shared clonotypes between healthy human individuals. Study-level findings and limits: The sole specimen, blood, was sampled, and tissue repertoires likely differ.

Ten immunoSEQ deep assay plates held the unsorted PBMC DNA. Generated by immunoSEQ multiplex PCR, the TCRdb table keeps only in-frame clones and is missing some. The sample shows nearly 500,000 clones, over 65% of them seen only once. V gave up 8 bases and J gave up 6 bases; unmatched junction bases: 9. The CDR3 is made up of 13 amino acids. Germline CDR1 and CDR2: MRHNA and SNTAGT. Healthy and HIV-negative, the adult donors had no recent acute infections or vaccinations. The chain is built from TRBV6-4 and TRBJ2-7; 8 bases map to TRBD1. The specimen was PBMCs. This receptor was obtained from a woman aged 35 to 49 in good health. Some clones in this sample may be carry-over from other donors' samples. The CDR3 protein is CASLRGQKREQYF. The CDR3 DNA is TGTGCCAGCCTCAGGGGGCAGAAACGCGAGCAGTACTTC.